The rows below give T cell receptor beta chains drawn from one sample of a study of T-cell reconstitution after alpha-beta-depleted transplantation in children. TCRdb re-derived calls from the PCR reads in MiXCR, one entry per CDR3 protein. The table has about 980,000 distinct CDR3 sequences, about 29% seen once. The specimen comprised PBMCs, mostly from graft donor cells, sampled 360 days after TCRalphabeta/CD19-depleted stem cell transplant. These receptors came from a boy under three years old who had a stem cell transplant for SCID, so the T cells may come from the graft donor. CDR3s include the opening cysteine and the closing phenylalanine or tryptophan. D genes are given only for firm matches. The size field is filled for only some rows; it gives once, few, many or a size class.

v_call: TRBV5-1
d_call: TRBD2
j_call: TRBJ2-2
clone_size: -
cdr3_aa: CASSFLAGAQYTGELFF
cdr3_nt: TGCGCCAGCAGCTTTCTAGCGGGGGCTCAATACACCGGGGAGCTGTTTTTT

v_call: TRBV20-1
d_call: -
j_call: TRBJ2-1
clone_size: -
cdr3_aa: CSARFGVEQFF
cdr3_nt: TGCAGTGCTAGATTCGGAGTTGAGCAGTTCTTC

v_call: TRBV5-1
d_call: TRBD1
j_call: TRBJ2-1
clone_size: -
cdr3_aa: CASSSRDRVGYEQFF
cdr3_nt: TGCGCCAGCAGCTCCCGGGACAGGGTTGGGTATGAGCAGTTCTTC

v_call: TRBV4-3
d_call: TRBD1
j_call: TRBJ1-1
clone_size: -
cdr3_aa: CASSQGAPGTGLYAFF
cdr3_nt: TGCGCCAGCAGCCAAGGGGCACCCGGGACAGGGCTTTACGCTTTCTTT

v_call: TRBV5-1
d_call: TRBD1
j_call: TRBJ1-2
clone_size: few
cdr3_aa: CASSSPTGEDYGYTF
cdr3_nt: TGCGCCAGCAGCTCACCGACAGGGGAGGACTATGGCTACACCTTC

v_call: TRBV5-1
d_call: TRBD1
j_call: TRBJ1-1
clone_size: few
cdr3_aa: CASRAGQVYMNTEAFF
cdr3_nt: TGCGCCAGCAGGGCGGGACAGGTCTACATGAACACTGAAGCTTTCTTT

v_call: TRBV28
d_call: TRBD2
j_call: TRBJ2-1
clone_size: few
cdr3_aa: CASSFTTGGSSYNEQFF
cdr3_nt: TGTGCCAGCAGTTTTACCACGGGGGGAAGCTCCTACAATGAGCAGTTCTTC

v_call: TRBV7-9
d_call: TRBD1
j_call: TRBJ2-7
clone_size: -
cdr3_aa: CASSPPTGEAYEQYF
cdr3_nt: TGTGCCAGCAGCCCCCCGACAGGGGAGGCTTACGAGCAGTACTTC

v_call: TRBV7-9
d_call: TRBD1
j_call: TRBJ1-2
clone_size: few
cdr3_aa: CASSLDRLGGYTF
cdr3_nt: TGTGCCAGCAGCTTGGACAGGCTAGGAGGCTACACCTTC

v_call: TRBV20-1
d_call: -
j_call: TRBJ1-3
clone_size: -
cdr3_aa: CSATSGQAGNTIYF
cdr3_nt: TGCAGTGCTACCTCGGGACAAGCTGGAAACACCATATATTTT

v_call: TRBV29-1
d_call: -
j_call: TRBJ2-7
clone_size: few
cdr3_aa: CSVEEGTPPYEQYF
cdr3_nt: TGCAGCGTTGAAGAGGGGACTCCCCCCTACGAGCAGTACTTC

v_call: TRBV7-2
d_call: -
j_call: TRBJ1-1
clone_size: -
cdr3_aa: CASSLAQF
cdr3_nt: TGTGCCAGCAGCTTAGCTCAATTT

v_call: TRBV11-3
d_call: -
j_call: TRBJ2-4
clone_size: -
cdr3_aa: CASSLDAQQAKNIQYF
cdr3_nt: TGTGCCAGCAGCTTAGATGCCCAACAAGCCAAAAACATTCAGTACTTC

v_call: TRBV28
d_call: -
j_call: TRBJ2-2
clone_size: -
cdr3_aa: CASSLGPIVGELFF
cdr3_nt: TGTGCCAGCAGTTTGGGTCCTATCGTGGGGGAGCTGTTTTTT

v_call: TRBV28
d_call: -
j_call: TRBJ2-7
clone_size: -
cdr3_aa: CASSFPPHHEQYF
cdr3_nt: TGTGCCAGCAGTTTTCCCCCCCACCACGAGCAGTACTTC

v_call: TRBV2
d_call: -
j_call: TRBJ2-1
clone_size: -
cdr3_aa: CASSEVGGSYNEQFF
cdr3_nt: TGTGCCAGCAGTGAAGTCGGGGGCTCCTACAATGAGCAGTTCTTC

v_call: TRBV20-1
d_call: -
j_call: TRBJ2-1
clone_size: -
cdr3_aa: CSASPGGPGNEQFF
cdr3_nt: TGCAGTGCTAGTCCCGGGGGGCCCGGCAATGAGCAGTTCTTC

v_call: TRBV12-3/TRBV12-4
d_call: -
j_call: TRBJ2-2
clone_size: -
cdr3_aa: CASSTGTHTGELFF
cdr3_nt: TGTGCCAGCAGCACCGGGACACACACCGGGGAGCTGTTTTTT

v_call: TRBV5-1
d_call: TRBD2
j_call: TRBJ2-7
clone_size: -
cdr3_aa: CASSRSGSYGAYEQYF
cdr3_nt: TGCGCCAGCAGCCGGAGCGGGAGTTACGGAGCCTACGAGCAGTACTTC

v_call: TRBV12-3/TRBV12-4
d_call: -
j_call: TRBJ2-2
clone_size: few
cdr3_aa: CASRAGTGELFF
cdr3_nt: TGTGCCAGCAGAGCAGGGACCGGGGAGCTGTTTTTT

v_call: TRBV5-1
d_call: -
j_call: TRBJ2-7
clone_size: few
cdr3_aa: CASKEPGLGEQYF
cdr3_nt: TGCGCCAGCAAGGAACCGGGGTTAGGGGAGCAGTACTTC

v_call: TRBV10-3
d_call: TRBD1
j_call: TRBJ1-1
clone_size: -
cdr3_aa: CAISEGQGVTEAFF
cdr3_nt: TGTGCCATCAGCGAGGGACAGGGGGTCACTGAAGCTTTCTTT

v_call: TRBV28
d_call: TRBD1
j_call: TRBJ2-1
clone_size: few
cdr3_aa: CASSPRRGRSYNEQFF
cdr3_nt: TGTGCCAGCAGCCCCAGAAGGGGGCGAAGCTACAATGAGCAGTTCTTC

v_call: TRBV10-3
d_call: -
j_call: TRBJ2-2
clone_size: -
cdr3_aa: CAIRGPGGELFF
cdr3_nt: TGTGCCATCAGGGGTCCGGGCGGGGAGCTGTTTTTT

v_call: TRBV15
d_call: -
j_call: TRBJ2-5
clone_size: few
cdr3_aa: CATSRDHGAQETQYF
cdr3_nt: TGTGCCACCAGCAGAGATCACGGAGCCCAAGAGACCCAGTACTTC